This TCR beta chain originates from a study of Ad26.COV2.S vaccination and SARS-CoV-2 variants. Study as a whole: Donor allocation was to the COV1001 Ad26.COV2.S trial arm. Whole-study findings and limits: People who got the vaccine had more spike-specific TCR breadth than people who got placebo.

As for treatment: roughly 20 received Ad26.COV2.S at low or high dose, single or two shots; 5 received placebo; per-sample allocation not given. Sample collection was performed on day 63 after the first vaccine or placebo injection. Sequencing used immunoSEQ multiplex PCR; TCRdb keeps in-frame clones, though not all of them. The sample consists of 350,000 to 450,000 clones, approximately 83% of them appearing once. Trimming took off 5 bases at V and 6 bases at J, with 14 bases between the two ends. This CDR3 is built from 14 residues. CDR1 is MDHEN and CDR2 is SYDVKM in the germline V gene. Regarding this clone: The antigen remains undetermined.

This chain joins TRBV28 and TRBJ1-5, with D tentatively TRBD1 (5 bases). The sequencing here drew on peripheral blood, taken in a trial of Ad26.COV2.S vaccine versus placebo. The sequence was collected from a person aged 18 to 59 who received the Ad26.COV2.S COVID-19 vaccine or a placebo. The CDR3: CASSQGVSGQPQHF. For the CDR3, the DNA is TGTGCCAGCAGTCAGGGAGTTAGCGGTCAGCCCCAGCATTTT.